What follows is one T cell receptor beta chain and its context. Its specificity is not known. Amplification used 60 Vbeta primers and 13 Jbeta primers. Method: immunoSEQ multiplex PCR; TCRdb's copy keeps in-frame clones and lacks some. The table has more than 150,000 clones, 78% seen once. The data belong to a study of cytomegalovirus exposure and HLA in healthy donors. Whole-study results and caveats: The later analysis indicated that the majority of CMV-associated TCR beta chains appeared HLA-restricted.

V was shortened by 5 bases and J by 7 bases, with 11 bases between the two germline ends. Per the germline V gene, CDR1 is SEHNR and CDR2 is FQNEAQ (reference sequence). This CDR3 comprises 12 residues. This TCR came from a male donor in good health and CMV-seronegative. V gene TRBV7-9 combines with J gene TRBJ1-1; weak D call: TRBD1 (6 bases). The sequenced sample was PBMCs. For the CDR3, the DNA is TGTGCCAGCAGCCTGGGGGCGGGTGAAGCTTTCTTT. Amino acids: CASSLGAGEAFF. Supplemented by reference TRBV7-9 and TRBJ1-1, the full variable domain reads DTGVSQNPRHKITKRGQNVTFRCDPISEHNRLYWYRQTLGQGPEFLTYFQNEAQLEKSRLLSDRFSAERPKGSFSTLEIQRTEQGDSAMYLCASSLGAGEAFFGQGTRLTVV.